This T cell receptor beta chain was retrieved from a study of shared clonotypes between healthy human individuals. Assay used: immunoSEQ multiplex PCR; TCRdb lists only in-frame clones, some missing. The sample consists of about 600,000 clones, 97% of them appearing once. General study findings and limits: Across subsets, estimated richness was generally greater for naive than for memory populations.

Of note for this clone: Its antigen is not identified.

V was cut by 4 bases and J by 3 bases, with 3 bases left in between. Per the germline V gene, CDR1 is SNHLY and CDR2 is FYNNEI. CDR3 length: 11 residues. Material: naive CD4+ T cells sorted from blood. Regarding subset: CD45RA+ positively selected. The chain is built from TRBV2 and TRBJ1-1; no firm D call. This clonotype was sampled from a woman younger than 45 in good health. DNA for the CDR3: TGTGCCAGCAGTGGGGACACTGAAGCTTTCTTT. Translating gives CASSGDTEAFF. The entire variable domain, with the rest obtained from reference TRBV2 and TRBJ1-1, is as follows: EPEVTQTPSHQVTQMGQEVILRCVPISNHLYFYWYRQILGQKVEFLVSFYNNEISEKSEIFDDQFSVERPDGSNFTLKIRSTKLEDSAMYFCASSGDTEAFFGQGTRLTVV.